This T cell receptor beta chain emerged from a study of CD4 T cells in relation to SARS-CoV-2 and coronaviruses. Study-level findings and limits: Pre-pandemic and post-infection samples never came from the same donor.

Cryopreserved PBMCs were CD4-enriched, then split into naive and memory cells. For nine to ten days, 10^5 sorted CD4+ cells grew with T cell-depleted PBMCs and CEF. Measured with immunoSEQ multiplex PCR; TCRdb has only the in-frame clones, and not every one. The repertoire includes about 43,000 clones, roughly four fifths of them detected once, and 1.1% to 1.5% sits in the top ten. With V trimmed by 6 bases and J by 3 bases, 7 bases remained unmatched. The CDR3 is 15 amino acids. Germline values: CDR1 MNHEY, CDR2 SMNVEV (reference sequence). In the case of this clone: The antigen is not known.

The source is an adult with COVID-19. This chain links TRBV27 with TRBJ2-5; 10 bases match TRBD2. The sequenced sample was naive CD4+ T cells from PBMCs, cultured in vitro. Sample subset: naive CD4+ T cells isolated by negative enrichment. The chain's CDR3 is CASRKSGRGEETQYF. The CDR3 DNA follows: TGTGCCAGCAGAAAGAGCGGGAGGGGTGAAGAGACCCAGTACTTC.